Listed below are T cell receptor beta chains from one sample, sequenced in a study of CD8+CD57+ T cells in acquired aplastic anemia. TCRdb fed the reads into MiXCR, producing one record per CDR3 protein. The sample contains 160,000 or so distinct CDR3 sequences, roughly 45% of which appear only once. Input material: sorted CD4+, CD8+, or CD8+CD57+ T cells (not recorded which) from PBMCs. The receptor set was obtained from a human donor with aplastic anemia. CDR3s leave out the opening cysteine and the closing phenylalanine or tryptophan. Fields, in order: V gene, J gene, D gene, CDR3 protein. The D gene is left open where the match is weak.

TRBV7-2	TRBJ2-3	TRBD2	ASSQLSSGRGDTQY
TRBV6-5	TRBJ1-2	-	ASSWGGSNYGYT
TRBV3-1	TRBJ2-3	TRBD1	ASRPTGTRTDTQY
TRBV3-1	TRBJ1-6	-	ASSQDKGKGSPLH
TRBV10-2	TRBJ2-1	TRBD2	ASSESSGGVGEQF
TRBV20-1	TRBJ2-6	-	SASSGPGANVLT
TRBV9	TRBJ1-2	TRBD1	ASSVGGGGFGYT
TRBV7-5	TRBJ2-3	-	ISVPAAPIDRVGTDTQY
TRBV10-3	TRBJ2-5	TRBD2	AIRSSGAGETQY
TRBV19	TRBJ1-2	-	ASSMVVGYGYT
TRBV20-1	TRBJ1-5	TRBD1	SATDRGLGQPQH
TRBV15	TRBJ2-7	TRBD1	ATSRAAGTATYEQY
TRBV12-3/TRBV12-4	TRBJ1-5	-	ASSFGARVTNQPQH
TRBV29-1	TRBJ1-1	TRBD1	SVPGQKAF
TRBV11-1	TRBJ2-3	TRBD2	ASSRSGGGGTDTQY
TRBV9	TRBJ2-7	TRBD1	ASSLGQGTSYEQY
TRBV11-1	TRBJ2-7	TRBD2	ASSLASSGGGYEQY
TRBV7-2	TRBJ2-2	TRBD2	ASSPLAGGPGELF
TRBV7-3	TRBJ2-4	-	ASSLTRGNIQY
TRBV7-9	TRBJ1-2	TRBD1	ASSLVGTGDGYT
TRBV7-8	TRBJ1-1	-	ASSLATPGAGTEAF
TRBV2	TRBJ1-2	-	ASIGSTPGYT
TRBV19	TRBJ1-5	TRBD1	ASSAGQGARQPQH
TRBV7-9	TRBJ1-1	-	ASSFGNMNTEAF
TRBV15	TRBJ2-6	-	ATSNSRSSGANVLT
TRBV11-2	TRBJ1-3	-	ASSPRISVVGNTIY
TRBV2	TRBJ2-1	TRBD2	ASGTRYNEQF
TRBV10-3	TRBJ2-3	-	AIAPQGPTDTQY
TRBV12-3/TRBV12-4	TRBJ1-3	-	ASSTRTNTIY
TRBV19	TRBJ1-3	-	ASKGTNATNTIY
TRBV2	TRBJ2-1	-	ASSEGTAGIDEQF
TRBV20-1	TRBJ2-7	-	SARVGRTYEQY